This T cell receptor (beta chain) stems from a study of shared clonotypes between healthy human individuals. This clone was counted between two and nine times. Genomic DNA per cell subset filled all wells of several immunoSEQ plates. TCRdb's table, derived via immunoSEQ multiplex PCR, lists solely in-frame clones and lacks some. The table lists approximately 980,000 clones, around 80% of them singletons. Germline lookup yields CDR1 KGHSH and CDR2 LQKENI. V was pared by 5 bases and J by 8 bases, with 9 bases of the junction left unmatched. The CDR3 loop spans 14 amino acids. This TCR was recovered from a man younger than 30 in good health. The sample consisted of memory CD4+ T cells sorted from blood. Described subset: CD45RA-negative fraction. V is TRBV18 and J is TRBJ2-3, with TRBD2 matching 8 bases. The CDR3 DNA sequence: TGTGCCAGCTCAGGTGGCGGGGGGCCAAGTACGCAGTATTTT. The encoded protein is CASSGGGGPSTQYF. Drawing the rest from reference TRBV18 and TRBJ2-3, the complete variable domain is NAGVMQNPRHLVRRRGQEARLRCSPMKGHSHVYWYRQLPEEGLKFMVYLQKENIIDESGMPKERFSAEFPKEGPSILRIQQVVRGDSAAYFCASSGGGGPSTQYFGPGTRLTVL.